The present entry profiles one T cell receptor (beta chain) with its context. As yet, its antigen is unknown. A read error may account for a junction end that differs from germline. The entry originates in a study of cytomegalovirus exposure and HLA in healthy donors. Study results and limitations: The CMV antigen specificity of a few CMV-associated chains was confirmed through in vitro analysis. It was in a later analysis that TCR association rates were seen to vary by HLA locus, highest for DRB1 and lowest for HLA-C. Later analysis demonstrated an association between a missense DCLRE1C variant and TCR beta V- and J-gene trimming.

The CDR3 loop spans 12 amino acids. Germline CDR1 and CDR2: MNHNY and SVGAGI (reference sequence). With 60 Vbeta and 13 Jbeta primers, the PCR was carried out. Assay used: immunoSEQ multiplex PCR; TCRdb lists only in-frame clones, some missing. The sample's table shows some 180,000 clones. As for the donors, each was a healthy bone marrow donor. The genes are TRBV6-6 and TRBJ1-4, with D unclear. The receptor was isolated from a man aged 25 to 40 in good health and CMV-seronegative. The sequencing input was PBMCs. CDR3 DNA: TGTGCCAGCAGGTCTGAGAGTGGGCCCCACGTTTTT. It translates to CASRSESGPHVF.